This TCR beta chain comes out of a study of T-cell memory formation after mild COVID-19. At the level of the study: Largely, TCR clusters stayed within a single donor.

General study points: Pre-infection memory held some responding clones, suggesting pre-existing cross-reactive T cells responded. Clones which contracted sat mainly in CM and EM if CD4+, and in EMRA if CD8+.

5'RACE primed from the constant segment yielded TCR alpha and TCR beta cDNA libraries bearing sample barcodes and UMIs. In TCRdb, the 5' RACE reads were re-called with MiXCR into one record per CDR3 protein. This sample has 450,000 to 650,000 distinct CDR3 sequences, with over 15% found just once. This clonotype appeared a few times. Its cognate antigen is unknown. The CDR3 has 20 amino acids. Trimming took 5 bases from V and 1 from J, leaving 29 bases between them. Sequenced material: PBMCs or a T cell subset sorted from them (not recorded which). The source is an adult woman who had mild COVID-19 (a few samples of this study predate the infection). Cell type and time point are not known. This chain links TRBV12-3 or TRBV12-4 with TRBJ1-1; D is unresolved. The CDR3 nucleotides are TGTGCCAGCAGTCACGACAAACTCTGGCAGAAATTGGCTTCGAACACTGAAGCTTTCTTT. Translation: CASSHDKLWQKLASNTEAFF.